This T cell receptor beta chain was identified during a study of CD8+ T cells in alopecia areata (dated by TCRdb to about 2018). Study-wide context: Skin from C3H/HeJ donors with spontaneous alopecia (about 6-13 months old) was grafted onto female C3H/HeJ recipients aged roughly 6-10 weeks. RNA was obtained with the PAXgene miRNA kit for fixed scalp, the miRNeasy kit for PBMCs, and the RNeasy kit for mouse skin. Scalp clonality was compared among normal scalp (n=4), patchy alopecia areata scalp (n=8), and alopecia totalis/universalis scalp (n=8). Human TCRbeta sequencing covered scalp tissue and sorted CD4+ and CD8+ peripheral blood T cells from patchy and totalis/universalis alopecia areata patients and healthy controls. Amplification of TCRbeta CDR3 regions was done by immunoSEQ multiplex PCR using 35 Vbeta forward primers and 13 Jbeta reverse primers. In both human patients and the C3H/HeJ mouse model, the study applied high-throughput TCRbeta sequencing to look at T cell clonal expansion in alopecia areata.

The library was made by the immunoSEQ multiplex PCR assay. For TCR sequencing, RNA was extracted from every sample and reverse transcribed into cDNA to serve as template. First-strand cDNA was synthesized with SuperScript III using a 2:1 mix of oligo-dT and random hexamers. A synthetic immune receptor repertoire was used to assess amplification bias, and residual bias was removed computationally. Sequencing of the libraries was done on Illumina HiSeq with 60 bp reads that cover the CDR3, reading from J toward V. The original pipeline was this. After raw reads were preprocessed to remove errors, the CDR3 was defined following IMGT conventions as running from the conserved cysteine to phenylalanine. To get clonality, Shannon entropy was normalized by log2 of the number of productive unique TCRs and the result was subtracted from 1. Scalp TCRbeta sequences were cross-referenced with sorted blood CD4 and CD8 repertoires so that the CD4 or CD8 identity of scalp clones could be inferred. What TCRdb holds here is the immuneACCESS table cut down to in-frame rearrangements. Part of the clones is not present; checked against another copy, under half of the missing clones reflect an unresolved V gene, and the others are unexplained. V, J and clone size reflect that table, while D and trimming were determined from the DNA. The table gives roughly 110,000 clones for this sample, with none occurring only once. The ten biggest clones cover about 20% of the sample.

From the cysteine up to the phenylalanine, the CDR3 has a length of 14 residues. The CDR3 was read in part: 30 bases, with the frame set at base 1. The CDR1 and CDR2 encoded by the germline V gene (reference sequence) are NNHNN and SYGAGS. Here is what the overall study found, with its caveats: Compared with normal scalp, lesional scalp had higher clonality and more expanded CD8+ clones, particularly in alopecia totalis/universalis, a pattern that suggests antigenic drive. TCR sequences shared between patients were less clear than in mice, possibly partly because of HLA diversity in the patient population. Unlike mouse skin, which is dominated by gammadelta T cells, normal human skin has resident alphabeta T cells that are also sequenced, and this complicates analysis of the scalp TCR repertoire.

The sample holds a few counts of this clone. No cognate antigen has been identified for it. Because this receptor comes from a mouse, its gene names and germline sequences follow the mouse reference. The missing CDR3 end, 4 residues past where the read stops, is filled in from the germline J gene. This TCR was recovered from a C3H/HeJ mouse with alopecia areata. In terms of MHC, this strain is H2-k. Sample: lesional skin. The V and J genes are TRBV13-2 and TRBJ2-7, and TRBD2 aligns with 9 junction nucleotides. CDR3 reads: CASGDATGGHEQYF. The sequenced CDR3 bases are TGTGCCAGCGGTGATGCAACTGGGGGGCAT.